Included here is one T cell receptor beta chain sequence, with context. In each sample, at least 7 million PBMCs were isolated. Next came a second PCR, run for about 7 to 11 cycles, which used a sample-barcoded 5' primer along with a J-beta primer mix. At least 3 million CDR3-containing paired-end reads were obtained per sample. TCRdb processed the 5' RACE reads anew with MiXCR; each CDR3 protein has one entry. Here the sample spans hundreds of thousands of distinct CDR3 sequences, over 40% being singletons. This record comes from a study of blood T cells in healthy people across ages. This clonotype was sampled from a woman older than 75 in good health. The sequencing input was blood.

CDR3 DNA: TGCAGTGCTCAGGGGGGGGGACTAGCATCCGATACGCAGTATTTT. It translates to CSAQGGGLASDTQYF. This sequence joins TRBV20-1 and TRBJ2-3; 9 bases match TRBD2. Germline values: CDR1 DFQATT, CDR2 SNEGSKA (reference sequence). The CDR3 contains 15 residues. J lost 6 bases, V lost 5 bases, and 12 bases had no gene match.